This T cell receptor (beta chain) originates from a study of cytomegalovirus exposure and HLA in healthy donors. Study-level information: A subsequent analysis stated that the 120 validation repertoires were run on the same platform as the roughly 710 first-cohort repertoires. General observations from the study: Cytomegalovirus association was assigned to around 150 TCR beta chains. Many donors carried some public TCRs, although rarity characterized most TCR sequences. Reports credit the classifier with highly specific, highly sensitive diagnosis of cytomegalovirus status.

CDR1 and CDR2 (germline): MNHNY, SVGAGI (reference sequence). V dropped 6 bases and J dropped 0; count of bases not matched to a gene: 2. CDR3 length equals 15 residues. Assay: immunoSEQ multiplex PCR; the TCRdb copy retains only in-frame clones and omits some. This table holds over 75,000 clones, roughly 93% found once. As concerns this clone: Its matching antigen is unknown.

This chain joins TRBV6-6 and TRBJ2-1; 10 nucleotides align to TRBD2. This TCR came from a man aged 30 to 39 in good health and CMV-seronegative. Sequencing used PBMCs. The CDR3 region is CASRPSGSSYNEQFF. The CDR3, as DNA: TGTGCCAGCAGACCTAGCGGGAGCTCCTACAATGAGCAGTTCTTC.